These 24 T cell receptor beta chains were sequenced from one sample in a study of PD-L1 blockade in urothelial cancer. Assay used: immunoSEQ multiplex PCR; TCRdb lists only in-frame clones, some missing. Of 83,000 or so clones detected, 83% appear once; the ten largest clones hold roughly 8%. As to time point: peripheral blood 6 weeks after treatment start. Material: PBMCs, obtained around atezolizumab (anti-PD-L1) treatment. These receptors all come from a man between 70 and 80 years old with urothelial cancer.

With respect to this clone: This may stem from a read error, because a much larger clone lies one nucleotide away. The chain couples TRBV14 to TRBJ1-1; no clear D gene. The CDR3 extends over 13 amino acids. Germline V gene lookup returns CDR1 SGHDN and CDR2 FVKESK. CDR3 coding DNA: TGTGCCGGCAGCCGCACAGAGAACACTGAAGCTTTCTTT. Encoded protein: CAGSRTENTEAFF. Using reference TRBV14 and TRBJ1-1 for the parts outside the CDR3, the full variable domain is EAGVTQFPSHSVIEKGQTVTLRCDPISGHDNLYWYRRVMGKEIKFLLHFVKESKQDESGMPNNRFLAERTGGTYSTLKVQPAELEDSGVYFCAGSRTENTEAFFGQGTRLTVV.

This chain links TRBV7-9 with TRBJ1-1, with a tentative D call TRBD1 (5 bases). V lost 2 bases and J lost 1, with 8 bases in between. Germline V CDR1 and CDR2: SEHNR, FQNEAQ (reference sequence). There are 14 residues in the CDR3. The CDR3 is CASSLQGGNTEAFF. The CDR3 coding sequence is TGTGCCAGCAGCTTACAGGGCGGGAACACTGAAGCTTTCTTT. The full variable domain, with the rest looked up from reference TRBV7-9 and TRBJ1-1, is DTGVSQNPRHKITKRGQNVTFRCDPISEHNRLYWYRQTLGQGPEFLTYFQNEAQLEKSRLLSDRFSAERPKGSFSTLEIQRTEQGDSAMYLCASSLQGGNTEAFFGQGTRLTVV.

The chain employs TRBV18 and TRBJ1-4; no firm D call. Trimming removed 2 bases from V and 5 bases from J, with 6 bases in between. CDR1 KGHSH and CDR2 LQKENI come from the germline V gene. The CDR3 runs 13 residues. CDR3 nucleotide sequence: TGTGCCAGCTCACCAGGGGAGAATGAAAAACTGTTTTTT. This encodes CASSPGENEKLFF.

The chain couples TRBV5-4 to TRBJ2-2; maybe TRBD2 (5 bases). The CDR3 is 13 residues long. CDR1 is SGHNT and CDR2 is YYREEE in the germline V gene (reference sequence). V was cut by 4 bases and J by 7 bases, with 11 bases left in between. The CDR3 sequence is CASSPREGGELFF. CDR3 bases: TGTGCCAGCAGCCCGAGAGAGGGCGGGGAGCTGTTTTTT.

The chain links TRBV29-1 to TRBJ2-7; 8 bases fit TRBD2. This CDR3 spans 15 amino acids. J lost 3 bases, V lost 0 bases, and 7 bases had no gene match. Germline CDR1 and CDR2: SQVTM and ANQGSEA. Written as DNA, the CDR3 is TGCAGCGTTGAAGACCTAGCGGGTAACATCTACGAGCAGTACTTC. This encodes CSVEDLAGNIYEQYF.

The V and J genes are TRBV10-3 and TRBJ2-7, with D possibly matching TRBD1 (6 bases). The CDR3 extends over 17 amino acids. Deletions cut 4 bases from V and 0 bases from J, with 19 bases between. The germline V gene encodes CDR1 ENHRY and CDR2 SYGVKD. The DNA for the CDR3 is TGTGCCATCAGTGGGAGTGAAAGGACAGCAATCTCCTACGAGCAGTACTTC. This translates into CAISGSERTAISYEQYF.

CDR3 bases: TGCGCCAGCAGCTTGGGAGGTCATAGCGGGGGGCCCCTCCAAGAGACCCAGTACTTC. Protein: CASSLGGHSGGPLQETQYF. J is TRBJ2-5 and V is TRBV5-1; 10 nucleotides line up with TRBD2. The CDR3 has 19 amino acids. Trimming took 0 bases from V and 1 from J; bases not matched to a gene: 12. Germline V gene sequence: CDR1 SGHRS, CDR2 YFSETQ.

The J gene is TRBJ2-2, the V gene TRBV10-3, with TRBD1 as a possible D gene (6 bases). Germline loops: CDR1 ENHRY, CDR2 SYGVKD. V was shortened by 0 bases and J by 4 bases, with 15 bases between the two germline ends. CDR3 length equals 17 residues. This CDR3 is CAISESDRKAATGELFF. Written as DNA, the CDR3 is TGTGCCATCAGTGAGTCGGACAGAAAGGCGGCCACCGGGGAGCTGTTTTTT.

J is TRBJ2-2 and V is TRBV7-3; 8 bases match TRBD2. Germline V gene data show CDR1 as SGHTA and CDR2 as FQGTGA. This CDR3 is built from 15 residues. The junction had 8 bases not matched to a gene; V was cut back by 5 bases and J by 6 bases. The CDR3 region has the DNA TGTGCCAGCAGCCCCTCGGGACTAGAACCCGGGGAGCTGTTTTTT. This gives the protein CASSPSGLEPGELFF.

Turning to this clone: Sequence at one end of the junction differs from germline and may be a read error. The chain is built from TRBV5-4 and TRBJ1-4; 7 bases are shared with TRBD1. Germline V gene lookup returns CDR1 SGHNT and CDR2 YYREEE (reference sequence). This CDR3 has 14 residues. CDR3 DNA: TGTGCCGGCAGCTCTGACAGGGCAAATGAAAAACTGTTTTTT. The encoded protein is CAGSSDRANEKLFF.

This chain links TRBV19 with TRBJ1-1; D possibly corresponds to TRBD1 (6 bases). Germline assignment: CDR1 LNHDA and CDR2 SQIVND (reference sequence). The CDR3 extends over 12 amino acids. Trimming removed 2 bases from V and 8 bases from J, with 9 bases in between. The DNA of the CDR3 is TGTGCCAGTAGTATAACAGGGCAAGAAGCTTTCTTT. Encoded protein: CASSITGQEAFF.

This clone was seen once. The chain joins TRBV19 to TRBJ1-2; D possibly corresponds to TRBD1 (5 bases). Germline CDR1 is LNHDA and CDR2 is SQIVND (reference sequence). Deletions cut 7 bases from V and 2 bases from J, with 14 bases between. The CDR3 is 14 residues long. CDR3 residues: CASTAGQGNYGYTF. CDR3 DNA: TGTGCCAGTACCGCCGGGCAGGGCAACTATGGCTACACCTTC.

The CDR3 coding sequence is TGTGCCAGCAGCGTAGATGGGGGGGCGAACACCGGGGAGCTGTTTTTT. This translates into CASSVDGGANTGELFF. The chain couples TRBV9 to TRBJ2-2; 7 bases align to TRBD2. In germline, CDR1 is SGDLS, CDR2 YYNGEE. V was clipped by 0 bases and J by 0 bases; unmatched bases: 2. The CDR3 covers 16 residues.

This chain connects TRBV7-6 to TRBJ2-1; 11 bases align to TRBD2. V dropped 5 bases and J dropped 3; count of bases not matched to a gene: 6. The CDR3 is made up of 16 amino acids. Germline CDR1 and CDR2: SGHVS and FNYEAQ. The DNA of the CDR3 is TGTGCCAGCAGCCGACTAGCGGGGAGGGGCTACAATGAGCAGTTCTTC. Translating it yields CASSRLAGRGYNEQFF.

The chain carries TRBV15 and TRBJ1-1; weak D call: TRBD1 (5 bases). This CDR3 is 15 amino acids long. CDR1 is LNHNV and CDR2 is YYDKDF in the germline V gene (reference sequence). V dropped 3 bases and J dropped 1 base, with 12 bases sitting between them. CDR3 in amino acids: CATSRGGETNTEAFF. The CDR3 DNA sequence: TGTGCCACCAGCAGGGGGGGGGAGACGAACACTGAAGCTTTCTTT.

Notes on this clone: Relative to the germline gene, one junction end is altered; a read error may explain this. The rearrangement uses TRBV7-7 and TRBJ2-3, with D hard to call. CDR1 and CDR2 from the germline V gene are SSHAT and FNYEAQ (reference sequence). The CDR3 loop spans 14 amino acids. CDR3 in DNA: TGTGCTAGCAGCTTAGCCTCTCCGGCAGATACGCAGTATTTT. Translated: CASSLASPADTQYF.

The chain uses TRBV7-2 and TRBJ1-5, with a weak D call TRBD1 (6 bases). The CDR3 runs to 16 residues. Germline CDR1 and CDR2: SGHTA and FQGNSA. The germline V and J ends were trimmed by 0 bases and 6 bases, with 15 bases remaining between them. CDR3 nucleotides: TGTGCCAGCAGCTTAGCCCAGTTACAGGGTTCTCAGCCCCAGCATTTT. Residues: CASSLAQLQGSQPQHF.

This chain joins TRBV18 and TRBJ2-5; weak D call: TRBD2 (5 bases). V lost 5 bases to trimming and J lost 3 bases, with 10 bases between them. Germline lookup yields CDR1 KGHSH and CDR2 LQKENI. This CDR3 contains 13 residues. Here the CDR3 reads CASSKDSEETQYF. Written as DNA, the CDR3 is TGTGCCAGCTCAAAGGACTCAGAAGAGACCCAGTACTTC.

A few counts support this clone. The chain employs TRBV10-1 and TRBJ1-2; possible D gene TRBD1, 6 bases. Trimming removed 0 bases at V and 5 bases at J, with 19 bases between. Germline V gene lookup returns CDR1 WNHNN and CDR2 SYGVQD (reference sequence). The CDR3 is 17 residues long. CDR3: CASSESKPGHESYGYTF. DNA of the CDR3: TGCGCCAGCAGTGAGTCGAAACCGGGACACGAATCTTATGGCTACACCTTC.

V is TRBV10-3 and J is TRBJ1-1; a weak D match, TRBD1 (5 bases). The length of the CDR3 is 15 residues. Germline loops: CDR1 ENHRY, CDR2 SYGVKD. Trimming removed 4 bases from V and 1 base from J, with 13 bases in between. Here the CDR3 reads CAISGGGEGNTEAFF. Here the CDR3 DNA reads TGTGCCATCAGTGGTGGGGGGGAGGGGAACACTGAAGCTTTCTTT.

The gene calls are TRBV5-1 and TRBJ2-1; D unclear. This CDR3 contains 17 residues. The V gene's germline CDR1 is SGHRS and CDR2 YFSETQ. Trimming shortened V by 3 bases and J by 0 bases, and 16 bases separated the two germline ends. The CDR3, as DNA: TGCGCCAGCAGCTACTATGCGGCCTCTAACTCCTACAATGAGCAGTTCTTC. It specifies CASSYYAASNSYNEQFF.

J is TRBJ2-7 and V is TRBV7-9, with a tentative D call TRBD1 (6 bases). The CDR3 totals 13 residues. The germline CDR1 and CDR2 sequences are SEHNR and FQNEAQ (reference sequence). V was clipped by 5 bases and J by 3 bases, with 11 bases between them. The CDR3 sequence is CASSVDSFYEQYF. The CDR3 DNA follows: TGTGCCAGCAGCGTGGACAGCTTCTACGAGCAGTACTTC.

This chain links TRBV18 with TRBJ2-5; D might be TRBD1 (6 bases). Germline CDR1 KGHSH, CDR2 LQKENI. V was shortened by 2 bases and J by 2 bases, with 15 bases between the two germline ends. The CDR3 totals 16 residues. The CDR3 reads CASSPAGTLSQETQYF. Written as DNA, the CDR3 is TGTGCCAGCTCACCAGCCGGGACACTCAGTCAAGAGACCCAGTACTTC.

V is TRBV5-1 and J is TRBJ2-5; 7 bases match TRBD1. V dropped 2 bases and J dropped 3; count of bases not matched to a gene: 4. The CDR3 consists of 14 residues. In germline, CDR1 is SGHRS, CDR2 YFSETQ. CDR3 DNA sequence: TGCGCCAGCAGCTTCTCACAGGGGAAAGAGACCCAGTACTTC. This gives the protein CASSFSQGKETQYF.